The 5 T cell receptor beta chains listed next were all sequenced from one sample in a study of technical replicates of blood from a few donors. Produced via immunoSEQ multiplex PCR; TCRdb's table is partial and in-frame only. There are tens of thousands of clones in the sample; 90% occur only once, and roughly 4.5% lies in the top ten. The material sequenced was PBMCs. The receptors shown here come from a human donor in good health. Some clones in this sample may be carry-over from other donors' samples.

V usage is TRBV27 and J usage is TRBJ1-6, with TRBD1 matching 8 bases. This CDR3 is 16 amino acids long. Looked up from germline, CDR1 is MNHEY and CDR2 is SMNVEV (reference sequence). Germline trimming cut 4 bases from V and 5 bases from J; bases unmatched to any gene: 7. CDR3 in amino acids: CASSYWDRTDNSPLHF. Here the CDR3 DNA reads TGTGCCAGCAGTTACTGGGACAGGACCGATAATTCACCCCTCCACTTT.

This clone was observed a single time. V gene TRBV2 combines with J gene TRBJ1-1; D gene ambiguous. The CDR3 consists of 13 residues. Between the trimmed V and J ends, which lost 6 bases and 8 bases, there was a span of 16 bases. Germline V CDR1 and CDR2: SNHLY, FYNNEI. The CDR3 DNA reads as TGTGCCAGCAGAGCCGTGATTAGCCGGGAAGCTTTCTTT. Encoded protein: CASRAVISREAFF.

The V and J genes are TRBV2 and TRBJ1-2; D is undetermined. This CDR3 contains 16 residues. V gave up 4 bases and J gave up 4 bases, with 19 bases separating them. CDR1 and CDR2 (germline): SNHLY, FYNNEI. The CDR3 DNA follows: TGTGCCAGCAGTGGTTGGGTTGTACAGAAATTCTATGGCTACACCTTC. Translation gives CASSGWVVQKFYGYTF.

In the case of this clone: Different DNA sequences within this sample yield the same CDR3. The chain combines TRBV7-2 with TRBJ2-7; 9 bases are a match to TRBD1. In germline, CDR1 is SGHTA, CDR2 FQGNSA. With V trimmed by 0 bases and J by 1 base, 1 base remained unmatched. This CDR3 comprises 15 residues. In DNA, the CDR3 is TGTGCCAGCAGCTTAGCGGGACAGGGTTCCTACGAGCAGTACTTC. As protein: CASSLAGQGSYEQYF.

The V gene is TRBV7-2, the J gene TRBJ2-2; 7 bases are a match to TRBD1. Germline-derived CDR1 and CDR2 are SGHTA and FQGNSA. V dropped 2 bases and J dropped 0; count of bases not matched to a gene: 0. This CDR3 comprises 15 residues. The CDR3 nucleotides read TGTGCCAGCAGCTTACAGGGGGCGAACACCGGGGAGCTGTTTTTT. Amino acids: CASSLQGANTGELFF.